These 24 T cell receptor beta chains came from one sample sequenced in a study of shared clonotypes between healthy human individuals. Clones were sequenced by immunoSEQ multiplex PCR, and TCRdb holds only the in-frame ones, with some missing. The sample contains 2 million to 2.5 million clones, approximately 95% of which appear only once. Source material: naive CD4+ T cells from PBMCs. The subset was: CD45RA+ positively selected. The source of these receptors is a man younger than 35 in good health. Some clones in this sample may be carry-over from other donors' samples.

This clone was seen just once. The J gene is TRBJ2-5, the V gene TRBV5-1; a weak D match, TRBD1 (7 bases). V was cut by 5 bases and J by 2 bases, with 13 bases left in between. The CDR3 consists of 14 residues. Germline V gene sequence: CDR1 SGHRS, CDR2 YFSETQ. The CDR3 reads CASRRGQQQETQYF. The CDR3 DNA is TGCGCCAGCAGGCGGGGACAGCAACAAGAGACCCAGTACTTC.

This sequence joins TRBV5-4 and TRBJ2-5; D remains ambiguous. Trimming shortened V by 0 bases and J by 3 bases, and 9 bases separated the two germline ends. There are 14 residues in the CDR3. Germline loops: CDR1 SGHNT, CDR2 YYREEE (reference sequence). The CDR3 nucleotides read TGTGCCAGCAGCTTGGGTCTCCTCGAAGAGACCCAGTACTTC. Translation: CASSLGLLEETQYF.

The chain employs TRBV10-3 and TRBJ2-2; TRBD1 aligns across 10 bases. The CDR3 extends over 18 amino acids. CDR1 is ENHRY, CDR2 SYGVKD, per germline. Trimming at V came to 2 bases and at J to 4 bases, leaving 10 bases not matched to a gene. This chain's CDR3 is CAISEPYGQGVGTGELFF. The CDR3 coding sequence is TGTGCCATCAGTGAGCCCTATGGACAGGGGGTTGGCACCGGGGAGCTGTTTTTT.

CDR3 DNA: TGTGCCAGCAGTGAGGTCAGCGCCTACGAGCAGTACTTC. Its translation: CASSEVSAYEQYF. The chain carries TRBV6-1 and TRBJ2-7, with D unresolved. The V gene lost 3 bases and the J gene lost 2 bases, with 8 bases spanning the gap. This CDR3 is 13 amino acids long. CDR1 MNHNS and CDR2 SASEGT come from the germline V gene.

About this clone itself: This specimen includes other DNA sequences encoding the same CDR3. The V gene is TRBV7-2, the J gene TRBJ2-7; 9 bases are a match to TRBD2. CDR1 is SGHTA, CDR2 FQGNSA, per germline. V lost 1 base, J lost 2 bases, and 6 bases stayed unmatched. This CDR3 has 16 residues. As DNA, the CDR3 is TGTGCCAGCAGCTTAGAAAGGGCTAGCGGGGCCTACGAGCAGTACTTC. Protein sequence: CASSLERASGAYEQYF.

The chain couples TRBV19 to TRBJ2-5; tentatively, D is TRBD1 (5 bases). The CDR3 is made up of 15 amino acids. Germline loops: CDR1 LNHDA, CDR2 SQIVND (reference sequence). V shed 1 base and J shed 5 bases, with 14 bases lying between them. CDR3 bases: TGTGCCAGTAGTATAGTCACAGGCCGCGCGGAGACCCAGTACTTC. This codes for CASSIVTGRAETQYF.

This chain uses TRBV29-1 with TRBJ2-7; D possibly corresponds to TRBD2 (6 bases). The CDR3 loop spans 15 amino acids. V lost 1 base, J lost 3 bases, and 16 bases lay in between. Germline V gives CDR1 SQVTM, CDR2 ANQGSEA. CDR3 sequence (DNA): TGCAGCGTTGAAGCCCGGGGGACCTTGAACTACGAGCAGTACTTC. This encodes CSVEARGTLNYEQYF.

DNA of the CDR3: TGTGCCAGCAGTGTCGGGACAGGAGGGACAGATACGCAGTATTTT. It translates to CASSVGTGGTDTQYF. The genes are TRBV6-1 and TRBJ2-3; 8 nucleotides align to TRBD1. V lost 4 bases, J lost 3 bases, and 6 bases stayed unmatched. CDR1 is MNHNS, CDR2 SASEGT, per germline. This CDR3 contains 15 residues.

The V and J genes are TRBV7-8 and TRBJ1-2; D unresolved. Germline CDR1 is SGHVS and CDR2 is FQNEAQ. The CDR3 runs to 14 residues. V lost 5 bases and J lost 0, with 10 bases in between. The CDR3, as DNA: TGTGCCAGCAGCCTCTTGGCGGCTAACTATGGCTACACCTTC. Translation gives CASSLLAANYGYTF.

The CDR3 sequence: CASSNLAGAPDTQYF. The DNA of the CDR3 is TGTGCCAGCAGCAATCTAGCGGGAGCCCCAGATACGCAGTATTTT. This chain joins TRBV5-8 and TRBJ2-3, with TRBD2 identical over 10 bases. After removal of 4 bases from V and 4 bases from J, the junction contained 6 bases not matched to a gene. The CDR3 loop spans 15 amino acids. CDR1 SGHTS and CDR2 YDEGEE come from the germline V gene.

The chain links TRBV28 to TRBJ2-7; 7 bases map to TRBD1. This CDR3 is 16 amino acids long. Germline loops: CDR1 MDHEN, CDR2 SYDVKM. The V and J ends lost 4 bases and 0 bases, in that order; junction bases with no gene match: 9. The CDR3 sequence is CASSSPRRQGSYEQYF. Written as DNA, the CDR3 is TGTGCCAGCAGTTCCCCCAGGAGACAGGGCTCCTACGAGCAGTACTTC.

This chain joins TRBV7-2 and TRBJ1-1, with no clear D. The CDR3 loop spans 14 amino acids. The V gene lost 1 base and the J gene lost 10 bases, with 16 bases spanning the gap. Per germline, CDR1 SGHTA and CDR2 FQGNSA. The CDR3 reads CASSLGSGQAGAFF. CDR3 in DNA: TGTGCCAGCAGCTTAGGGTCGGGTCAAGCCGGAGCTTTCTTT.

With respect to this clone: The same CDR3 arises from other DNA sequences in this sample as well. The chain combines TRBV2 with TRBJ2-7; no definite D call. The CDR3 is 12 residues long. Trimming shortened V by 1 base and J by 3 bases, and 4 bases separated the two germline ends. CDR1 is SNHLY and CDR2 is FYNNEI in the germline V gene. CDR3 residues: CASSEVGYEQYF. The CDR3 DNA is TGTGCCAGCAGTGAAGTTGGCTACGAGCAGTACTTC.

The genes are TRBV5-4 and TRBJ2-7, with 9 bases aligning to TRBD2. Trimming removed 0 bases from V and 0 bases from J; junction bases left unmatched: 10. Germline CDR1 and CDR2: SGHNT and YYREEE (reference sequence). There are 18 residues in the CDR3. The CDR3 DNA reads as TGTGCCAGCAGCTTGGGGCGGGGACTAGCAGTTCGCTCCTACGAGCAGTACTTC. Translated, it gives CASSLGRGLAVRSYEQYF. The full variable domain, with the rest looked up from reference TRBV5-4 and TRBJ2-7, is ETGVTQSPTHLIKTRGQQVTLRCSSQSGHNTVSWYQQALGQGPQFIFQYYREEENGRGNFPPRFSGLQFPNYSSELNVNALELDDSALYLCASSLGRGLAVRSYEQYFGPGTRLTVT.

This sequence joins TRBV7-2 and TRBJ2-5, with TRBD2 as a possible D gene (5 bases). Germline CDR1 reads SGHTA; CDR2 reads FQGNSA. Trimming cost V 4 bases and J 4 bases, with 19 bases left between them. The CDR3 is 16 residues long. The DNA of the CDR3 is TGTGCCAGCAGCTCCCGGATACTAGGGCGGAGAGAGACCCAGTACTTC. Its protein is CASSSRILGRRETQYF.

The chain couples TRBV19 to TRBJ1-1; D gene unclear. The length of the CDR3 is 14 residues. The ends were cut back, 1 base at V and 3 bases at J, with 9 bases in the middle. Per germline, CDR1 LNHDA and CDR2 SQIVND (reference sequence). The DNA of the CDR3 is TGTGCCAGTAGTATAGTTCGGCGGTACACTGAAGCTTTCTTT. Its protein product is CASSIVRRYTEAFF.

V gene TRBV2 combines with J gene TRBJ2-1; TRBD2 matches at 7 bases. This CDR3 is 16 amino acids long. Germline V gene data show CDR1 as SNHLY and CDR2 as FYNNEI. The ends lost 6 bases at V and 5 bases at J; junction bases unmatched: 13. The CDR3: CASSTPLAVLDNEQFF. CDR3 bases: TGTGCCAGCAGCACCCCCCTAGCGGTGCTTGACAATGAGCAGTTCTTC.

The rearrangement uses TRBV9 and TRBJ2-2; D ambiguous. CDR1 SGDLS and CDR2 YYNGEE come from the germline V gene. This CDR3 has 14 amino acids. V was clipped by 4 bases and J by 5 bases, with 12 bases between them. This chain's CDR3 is CASSPLFGTGELFF. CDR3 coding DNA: TGTGCCAGCAGCCCCCTCTTTGGAACCGGGGAGCTGTTTTTT.

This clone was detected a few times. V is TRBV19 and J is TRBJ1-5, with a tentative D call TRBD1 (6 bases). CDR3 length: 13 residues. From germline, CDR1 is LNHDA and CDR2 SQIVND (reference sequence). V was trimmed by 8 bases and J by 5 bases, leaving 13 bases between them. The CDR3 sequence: CASETGPHQPQHF. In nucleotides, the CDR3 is TGTGCCAGTGAAACAGGGCCCCATCAGCCCCAGCATTTT.

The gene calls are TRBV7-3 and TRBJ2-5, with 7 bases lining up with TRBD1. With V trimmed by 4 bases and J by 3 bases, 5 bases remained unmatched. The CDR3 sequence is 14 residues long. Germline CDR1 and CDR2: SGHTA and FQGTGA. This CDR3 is CASSSRDRKETQYF. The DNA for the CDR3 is TGTGCCAGCAGCTCCCGGGACAGAAAAGAGACCCAGTACTTC.

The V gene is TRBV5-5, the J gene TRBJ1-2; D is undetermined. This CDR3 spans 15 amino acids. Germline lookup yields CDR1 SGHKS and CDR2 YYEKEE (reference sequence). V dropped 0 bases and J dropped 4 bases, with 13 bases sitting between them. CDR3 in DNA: TGTGCCAGCAGCTTGGTGGTCTCCCTGGCCTATGGCTACACCTTC. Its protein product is CASSLVVSLAYGYTF.

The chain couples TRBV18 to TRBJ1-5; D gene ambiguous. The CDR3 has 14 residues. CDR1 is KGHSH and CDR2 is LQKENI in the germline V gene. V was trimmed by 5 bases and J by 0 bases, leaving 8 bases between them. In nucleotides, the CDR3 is TGTGCCAGCTCATTCGGCTATAGCAATCAGCCCCAGCATTTT. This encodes CASSFGYSNQPQHF.

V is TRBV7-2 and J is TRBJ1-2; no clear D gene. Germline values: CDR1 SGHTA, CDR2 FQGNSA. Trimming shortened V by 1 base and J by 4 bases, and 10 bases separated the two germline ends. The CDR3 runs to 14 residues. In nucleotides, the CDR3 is TGTGCCAGCAGCTTAGTAGGGAGCGGCTATGGCTACACCTTC. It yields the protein CASSLVGSGYGYTF.

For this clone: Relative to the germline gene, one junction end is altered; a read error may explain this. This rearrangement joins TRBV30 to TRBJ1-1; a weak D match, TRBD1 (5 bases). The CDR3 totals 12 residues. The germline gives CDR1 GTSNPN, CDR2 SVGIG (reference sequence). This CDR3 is CAWSAGNTGAFF. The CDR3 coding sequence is TGTGCCTGGAGTGCAGGGAACACTGGAGCTTTCTTT.